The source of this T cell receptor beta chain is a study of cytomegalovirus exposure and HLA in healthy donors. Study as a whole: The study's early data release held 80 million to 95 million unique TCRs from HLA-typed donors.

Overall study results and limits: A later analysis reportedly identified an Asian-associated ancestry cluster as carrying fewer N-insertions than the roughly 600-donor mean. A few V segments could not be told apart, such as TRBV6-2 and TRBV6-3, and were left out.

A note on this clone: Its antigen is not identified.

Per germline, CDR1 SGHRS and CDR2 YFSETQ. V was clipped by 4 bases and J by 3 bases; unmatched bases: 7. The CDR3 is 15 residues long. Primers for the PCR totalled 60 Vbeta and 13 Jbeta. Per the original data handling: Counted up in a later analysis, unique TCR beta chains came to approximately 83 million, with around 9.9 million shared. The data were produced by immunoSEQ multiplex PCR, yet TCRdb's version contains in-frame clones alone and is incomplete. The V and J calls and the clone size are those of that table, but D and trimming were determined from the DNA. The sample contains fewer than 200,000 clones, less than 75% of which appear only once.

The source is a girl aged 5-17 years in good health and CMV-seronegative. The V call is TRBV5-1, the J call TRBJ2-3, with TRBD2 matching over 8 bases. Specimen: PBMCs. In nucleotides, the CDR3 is TGCGCCAGCAGCCCGGGGGGGGCCGGGACAGATACGCAGTATTTT. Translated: CASSPGGAGTDTQYF. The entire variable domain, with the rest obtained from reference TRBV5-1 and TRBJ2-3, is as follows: KAGVTQTPRYLIKTRGQQVTLSCSPISGHRSVSWYQQTPGQGLQFLFEYFSETQRNKGNFPGRFSGRQFSNSRSEMNVSTLELGDSALYLCASSPGGAGTDTQYFGPGTRLTVL.